Each of the 3 T cell receptor beta chains below was sequenced from the same sample in a study of blood T cell repertoires in COVID-19. Sequencing was performed with immunoSEQ multiplex PCR; in TCRdb, only in-frame clones are kept and a portion is missing. The table records approximately 230,000 clones, roughly 83% of them present only once. The sample comprised peripheral blood. The receptors come from a man older than 75 with acute or convalescent COVID-19.

DNA of the CDR3: TGTGCCACCAGTGATTTGGCGGGACAGGGTGAAACCGGGGAGCTGTTTTTT. This sequence encodes CATSDLAGQGETGELFF. The chain has TRBV24-1 and TRBJ2-2; 9 bases map to TRBD1. The ends lost 0 bases at V and 5 bases at J; junction bases unmatched: 6. The CDR3 loop spans 17 amino acids. Per germline, CDR1 KGHDR and CDR2 SFDVKD.

The J gene is TRBJ2-7, the V gene TRBV5-1; TRBD1 agrees at 11 bases. The CDR3 length is 15 residues. V shed 4 bases and J 0 bases; nucleotides not matched to a gene: 3. Per the germline V gene, CDR1 is SGHRS and CDR2 is YFSETQ. The CDR3 spells CASSPGTGGSYEQYF. In DNA, the CDR3 is TGCGCCAGCAGCCCCGGGACAGGGGGCTCCTACGAGCAGTACTTC.

This clone showed up just once. The chain employs TRBV27 and TRBJ2-7, with 12 positions matching TRBD1. Germline V gene sequence: CDR1 MNHEY, CDR2 SMNVEV (reference sequence). The CDR3 runs 15 residues. V lost 5 bases, J lost 12 bases, and 14 bases stayed unmatched. The CDR3 coding sequence is TGTGCCAGCAGTCTGTTCACCGGGACAGGGGGCCTGCGGTACTTC. This encodes CASSLFTGTGGLRYF.